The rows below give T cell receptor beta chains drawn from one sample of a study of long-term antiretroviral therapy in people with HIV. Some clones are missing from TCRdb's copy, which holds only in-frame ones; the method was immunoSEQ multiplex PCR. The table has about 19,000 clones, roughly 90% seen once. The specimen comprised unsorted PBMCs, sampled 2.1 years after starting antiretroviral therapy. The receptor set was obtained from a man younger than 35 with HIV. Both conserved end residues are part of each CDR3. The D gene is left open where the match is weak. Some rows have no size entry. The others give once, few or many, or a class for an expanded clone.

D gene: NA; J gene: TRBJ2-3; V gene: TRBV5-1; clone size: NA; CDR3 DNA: TGCGCCAGCAGCTTGGCGGGGGTGAGCACAGATACGCAGTATTTT; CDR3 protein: CASSLAGVSTDTQYF
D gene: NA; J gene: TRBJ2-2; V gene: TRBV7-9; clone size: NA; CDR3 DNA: TGTGCCAGCAGCTTGTCGGGGAACACCGGGGAGCTGTTTTTT; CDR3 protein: CASSLSGNTGELFF
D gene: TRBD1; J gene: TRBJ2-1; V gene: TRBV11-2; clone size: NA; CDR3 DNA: TGTGCCAGCAGCTTAGGTCATACAGGGGGCAGTAATGAGCAGTTCTTC; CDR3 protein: CASSLGHTGGSNEQFF
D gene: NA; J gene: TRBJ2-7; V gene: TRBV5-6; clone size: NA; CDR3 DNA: TGTGCCAGCAGCTTGGGTGCGGGAAAAGGCTACGAGCAGTACTTC; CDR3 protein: CASSLGAGKGYEQYF
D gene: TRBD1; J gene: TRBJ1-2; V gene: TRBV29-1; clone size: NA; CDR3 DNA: TGCAGCGTTGAATTTGAGGACAGGATTGATGGCTACACCTTC; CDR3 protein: CSVEFEDRIDGYTF
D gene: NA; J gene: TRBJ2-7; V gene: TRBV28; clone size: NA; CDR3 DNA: TGTGCCAGCAGTTTTTTTTGGGACACACCCTACGAGCAGTACTTC; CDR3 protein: CASSFFWDTPYEQYF
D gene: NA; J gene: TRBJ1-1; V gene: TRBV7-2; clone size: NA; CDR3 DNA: TGTGCCAGCAGCTTCACAGGGAACACTGAAGCTTTCTTT; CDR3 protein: CASSFTGNTEAFF
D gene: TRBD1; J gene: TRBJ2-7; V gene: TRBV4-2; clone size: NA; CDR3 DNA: TGTGCCAGCAGCCAAGCTGTGACAGGGGCGAAGAACGAGCAGTACTTC; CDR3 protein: CASSQAVTGAKNEQYF
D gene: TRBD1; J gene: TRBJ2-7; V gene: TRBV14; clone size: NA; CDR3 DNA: TGTGCCAGCAGCCCTTGGACAGGAGGTCCCTTATACGAGCAGTACTTC; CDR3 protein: CASSPWTGGPLYEQYF
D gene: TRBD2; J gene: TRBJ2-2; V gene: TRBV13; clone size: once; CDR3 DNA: TGTGCCACCACCCCGGGACTAGCGGGCTCAGTGGGGGAGCTGTTTTTT; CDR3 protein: CATTPGLAGSVGELFF
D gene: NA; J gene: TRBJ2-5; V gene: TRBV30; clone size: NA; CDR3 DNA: TGTGCCTGGAGTGCCCAAGAGACCCAGTACTTC; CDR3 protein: CAWSAQETQYF
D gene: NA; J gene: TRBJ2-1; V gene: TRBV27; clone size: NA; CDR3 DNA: TGTGCCAGCTCCCGACGGGGTCACAATGAGCAGTTCTTC; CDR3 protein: CASSRRGHNEQFF
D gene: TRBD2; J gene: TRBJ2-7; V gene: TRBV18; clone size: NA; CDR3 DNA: TGTGCCAGCTCCTCATTAGCGGGGGGGCCTAACTACGAGCAGTACTTC; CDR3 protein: CASSSLAGGPNYEQYF
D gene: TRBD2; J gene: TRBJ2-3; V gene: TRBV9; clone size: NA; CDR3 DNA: TGTGCCAGCAGCGTAGAAATTAGCGGGGGGGCTTCAGATACGCAGTATTTT; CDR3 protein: CASSVEISGGASDTQYF
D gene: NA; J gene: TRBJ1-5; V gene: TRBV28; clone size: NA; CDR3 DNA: TGTGCCAGCAATACGGACAGTTTTGGCAATCAGCCCCAGCATTTT; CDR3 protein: CASNTDSFGNQPQHF
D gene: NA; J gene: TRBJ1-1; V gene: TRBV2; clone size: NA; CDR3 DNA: TGTGCCAGCAGTGTGAAGGTGATGAGGACTGAAGCTTTCTTT; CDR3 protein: CASSVKVMRTEAFF
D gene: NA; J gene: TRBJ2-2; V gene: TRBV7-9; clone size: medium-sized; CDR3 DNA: TGTGCCAGCAGCGGTTTTGTACCCACCGGGGAGCTGTTTTTT; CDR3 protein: CASSGFVPTGELFF
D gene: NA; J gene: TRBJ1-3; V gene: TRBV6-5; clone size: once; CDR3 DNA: TGTGCCAGCAGTTCTCACAACAGGGTTAACACCATATATTTT; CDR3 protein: CASSSHNRVNTIYF
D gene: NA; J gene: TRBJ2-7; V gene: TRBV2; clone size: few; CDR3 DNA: TGTGCCAGCAGGACGGACCTTTCCTACGAGCAGTACTTC; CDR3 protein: CASRTDLSYEQYF
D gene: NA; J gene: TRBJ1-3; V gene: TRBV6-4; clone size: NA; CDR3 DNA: TGTGCCAGCAGGAGGACTGCAGACTCTGGAAACACCATATATTTT; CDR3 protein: CASRRTADSGNTIYF
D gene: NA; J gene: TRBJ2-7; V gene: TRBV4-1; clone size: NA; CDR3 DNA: TGCGCCAGCAGCCGGAACGGGAACTCCTACGAGCAGTACTTC; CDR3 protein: CASSRNGNSYEQYF
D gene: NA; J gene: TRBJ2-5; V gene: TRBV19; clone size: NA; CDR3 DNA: TGTGCCAGTAGTATGGCTGGACTTGAGGGGACCCAGTACTTC; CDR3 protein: CASSMAGLEGTQYF
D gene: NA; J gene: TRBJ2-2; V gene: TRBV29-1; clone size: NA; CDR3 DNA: TGCAGCGGCCCAGGGGGGGCGCGTTCCGGGGAGCTGTTTTTT; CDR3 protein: CSGPGGARSGELFF
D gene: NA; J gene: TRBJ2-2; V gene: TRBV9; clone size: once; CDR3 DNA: TGTGCCAGCAGCGCCAGAAACACCGGGGAGCTGTTTTTT; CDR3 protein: CASSARNTGELFF
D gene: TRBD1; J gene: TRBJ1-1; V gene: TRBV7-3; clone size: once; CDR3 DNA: TGTGCCAGCAGCCGTAGACAGGGCACTGAAGCTTTCTTT; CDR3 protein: CASSRRQGTEAFF
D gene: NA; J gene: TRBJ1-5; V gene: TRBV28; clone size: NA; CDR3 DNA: TGTGCCAGCACCCCGGGGGGGAAGAGCAATCAGCCCCAGCATTTT; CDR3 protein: CASTPGGKSNQPQHF
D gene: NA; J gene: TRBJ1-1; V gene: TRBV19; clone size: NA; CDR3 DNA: TGTGCCAGTAGTATTTTTGGGAACACTGAAGCTTTCTTT; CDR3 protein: CASSIFGNTEAFF